This T cell receptor beta chain derives from a study of blood T cell repertoires in COVID-19. Study context: The cDNA or gDNA used as material had been derived from T cells, B-cell-depleted T cells, or PBMCs.

The table lists this clone with a few counts. Enrolled through a virtual design, the participants were between 18 and 89 years of age and came from 24 US areas. Grouping used clinical history reported by participants in a survey and questionnaire. How the authors handled the data: How many nucleated cells were present was estimated from reference gene primer amplification. Data came from immunoSEQ multiplex PCR; TCRdb stores just in-frame clones and leaves some out. D and trimming were read from the DNA, whereas the V and J calls and clone size are those reported in that table. The sample carries some 190,000 clones, nearly 90% recorded once. Material: PBMCs or T cells enriched from blood (not recorded which). The receptor's source is a woman aged 40 to 49 with acute COVID-19.

The CDR3 spells CASSSVYDRMNTEAFF. DNA for the CDR3: TGTGCCAGCAGTTCGGTCTATGACAGAATGAACACTGAAGCTTTCTTT. The chain links TRBV6-9 to TRBJ1-1; weak D call: TRBD1 (5 bases). The V and J ends lost 4 bases and 0 bases respectively, with 15 bases between them. Germline CDR1 is MNHGY and CDR2 is SVAAGI. The CDR3 runs to 16 residues.